This record covers a single T cell receptor (beta chain). Authors' processing steps: The authors estimated nucleated cell counts from reference gene primer amplification. Clones were read by immunoSEQ multiplex PCR, and TCRdb kept only the in-frame ones, dropping some. D and trimming were read from the DNA, whereas the V and J calls and clone size are those reported in that table. Here the sample spans over 100,000 clones, about 89% being singletons. The CDR3 loop spans 14 amino acids. V gave up 7 bases and J gave up 1 base, with 12 bases separating them. Germline CDR1 is WSHSY and CDR2 is SAAADI. The data were taken from a study of blood T cell repertoires in COVID-19. At the level of the study: Specimens from acute and convalescent COVID-19 originated in the United States, Italy and Spain. From T cells, B-cell-depleted T cells, or PBMCs came the material, which was cDNA or gDNA.

This sequence was found in a human donor in a cohort sampled during active COVID-19. Material: peripheral blood. The J gene is TRBJ2-3, the V gene TRBV10-2; D unclear. The CDR3 sequence is CASMVAFGTDTQYF. CDR3 bases: TGCGCCAGCATGGTGGCTTTCGGCACAGATACGCAGTATTTT.